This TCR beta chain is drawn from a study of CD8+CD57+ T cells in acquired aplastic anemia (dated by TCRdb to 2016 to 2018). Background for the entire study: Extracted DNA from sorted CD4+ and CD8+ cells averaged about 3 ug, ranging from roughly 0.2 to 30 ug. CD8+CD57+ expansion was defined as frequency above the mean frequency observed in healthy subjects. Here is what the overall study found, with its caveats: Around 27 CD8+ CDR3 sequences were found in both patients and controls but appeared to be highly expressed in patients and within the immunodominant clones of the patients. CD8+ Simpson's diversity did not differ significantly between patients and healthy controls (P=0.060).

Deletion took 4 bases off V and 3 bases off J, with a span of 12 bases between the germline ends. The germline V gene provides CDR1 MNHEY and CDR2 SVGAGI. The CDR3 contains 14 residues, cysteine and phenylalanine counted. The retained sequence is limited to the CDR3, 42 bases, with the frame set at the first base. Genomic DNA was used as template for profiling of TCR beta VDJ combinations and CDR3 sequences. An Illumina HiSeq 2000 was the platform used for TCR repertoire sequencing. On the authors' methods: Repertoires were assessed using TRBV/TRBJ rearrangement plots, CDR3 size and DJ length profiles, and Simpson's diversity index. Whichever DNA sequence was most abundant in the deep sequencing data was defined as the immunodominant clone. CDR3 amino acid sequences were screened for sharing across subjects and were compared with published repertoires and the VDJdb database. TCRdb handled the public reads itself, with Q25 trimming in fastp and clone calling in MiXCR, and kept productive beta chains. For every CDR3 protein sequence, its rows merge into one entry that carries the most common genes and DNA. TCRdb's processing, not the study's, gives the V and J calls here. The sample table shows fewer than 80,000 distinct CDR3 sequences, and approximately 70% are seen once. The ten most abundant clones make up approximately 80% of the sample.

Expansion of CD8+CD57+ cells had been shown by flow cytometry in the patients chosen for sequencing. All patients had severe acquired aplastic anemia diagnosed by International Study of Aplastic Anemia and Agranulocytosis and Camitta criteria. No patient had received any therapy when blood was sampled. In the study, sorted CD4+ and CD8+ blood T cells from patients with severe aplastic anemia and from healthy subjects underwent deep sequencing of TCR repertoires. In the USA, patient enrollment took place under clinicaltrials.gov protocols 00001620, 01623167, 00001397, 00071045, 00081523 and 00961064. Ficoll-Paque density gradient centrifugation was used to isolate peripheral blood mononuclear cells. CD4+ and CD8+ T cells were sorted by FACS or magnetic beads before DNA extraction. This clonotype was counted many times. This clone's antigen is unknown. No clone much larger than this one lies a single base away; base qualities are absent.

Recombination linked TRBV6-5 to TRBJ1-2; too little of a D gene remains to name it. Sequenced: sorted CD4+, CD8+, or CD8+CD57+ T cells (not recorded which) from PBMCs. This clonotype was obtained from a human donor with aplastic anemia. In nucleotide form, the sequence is TGTGCCAGCAGTTCCCCAAACTTCGACTATGGCTACACCTTC. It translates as CASSSPNFDYGYTF.